This T cell receptor beta chain was found in a study of CD8 T cells in ankylosing spondylitis (dated by TCRdb to the late 2010s). Looking at the study overall: T cell receptor beta repertoires were profiled in healthy donors and ankylosing spondylitis patients so that disease-linked TCR variants could be found. The whole study cohort included 108 healthy donors and 25 ankylosing spondylitis patients. Peripheral blood was sampled, and synovial fluid was also collected from ankylosing spondylitis patients. The study at large found these results: A TCR beta motif made up of several highly homologous amino acid variants appeared to be characteristic of blood from ankylosing spondylitis patients. Some motif variants were previously reported in synovial fluid and blood of reactive arthritis patients, suggesting common disease-initiation mechanisms. In peripheral blood, the disease-linked clones were found at relatively low frequencies and had a CD8+ phenotype. The disease-linked clones were reported to be significantly enriched in matched synovial fluid samples from ankylosing spondylitis patients.

Instrument on record: Illumina HiSeq 2500. Quantitative 5'-RACE with molecular barcodes was the method used to prepare the TCR beta libraries. Regarding the original processing steps: Disease-linked TCR variants were identified with a new computational method built on a probabilistic model of VDJ rearrangement. The public reads were quality trimmed at Q25 with fastp and then assembled into clones with MiXCR by TCRdb, keeping productive beta chains. Each CDR3 protein appears once, grouped with its most common genes and DNA. In this record, the V and J calls reflect TCRdb's handling and not the investigators' own analysis. This sample holds over 150,000 distinct CDR3 sequences; 18% were observed only once. The ten largest account for 3.5% to 5% of the sample. On this clonotype itself: There is no known antigen for this receptor. Base qualities are not provided; no much larger clone lies one nucleotide away.

Sequenced sample: blood, either unsorted or a sorted T cell fraction (not recorded which). This TCR was recovered from a male donor between 10 and 30 years old with ankylosing spondylitis or in good health (not recorded which). Donor details come from another sample of the same person, matched by shared clones.

At the DNA level, the sequence is TGCGCCAGCAGTCCGAATTGGGGGTCCTACGAGCAGTACTTC. Its protein is CASSPNWGSYEQYF. The sequence links TRBV5-1 to TRBJ2-7, with the D assignment possibly TRBD1 or TRBD2, given 5 matching bases for each. V lost 5 bases and J lost 1 base; the stretch between them is 13 bases long. The germline V gene provides CDR1 SGHRS and CDR2 YFSETQ. The CDR3 starts with the cysteine, ends with the phenylalanine, and has 14 residues. Kept here is only the CDR3 DNA, which spans 42 bases and is read in frame from base 1.